This entry features one T cell receptor beta chain sequence. The antigen is not known. The data originate from a study of T cell repertoires in cytomegalovirus infection. Study in general: The study used recently identified HLA-C-restricted and well-studied HLA-B-restricted CMV epitopes. Public TCR beta signatures were indicative of both CMV infection and a matching HLA type.

Study-level findings and limits: Predominance within the ex vivo response was attributable to HLA-C-restricted CMV-specific TCR beta clonotypes. Totalled public TCR beta family frequency picked out people who carried CMV plus the relevant HLA.

This CDR3 spans 15 amino acids. Germline V lookup: CDR1 MNHNS, CDR2 SASEGT. V was clipped by 3 bases and J by 3 bases, with 12 bases between them. Using its own MiXCR run on the reads, TCRdb lists one record per CDR3 protein. The table has a few hundred thousand distinct CDR3 sequences, roughly 29% seen once. The rearrangement joins TRBV6-1 to TRBJ1-5; TRBD1 is a possible D gene (5 bases). The sample consisted of cultured PBMCs, taken from culture after CMV antigen stimulation. This TCR was recovered from a human donor in good health (CMV status not recorded). Some clones in this sample may be carry-over from other donors' samples. The CDR3 protein is CASSEGRWSNQPQHF. CDR3 coding DNA: TGTGCCAGCAGTGAGGGGCGATGGTCCAATCAGCCCCAGCATTTT.